This T cell receptor beta chain was retrieved from a study of shared clonotypes between healthy human individuals. Trimming removed 0 bases at V and 7 bases at J, with 15 bases between. Germline CDR1 is GTSNPN and CDR2 is SVGIG (reference sequence). The CDR3 length is 15 residues. Genomic DNA of each subset was evenly split across several immunoSEQ plates. This table comes from immunoSEQ multiplex PCR, and its TCRdb copy is limited to in-frame clones, with some not included. Counted here are 2 million to 2.5 million clones, 90% to 96% occurring once; the ten biggest clones make up 0.13%. Splitting the CD4+ cells yielded a CD45RA+ naive subset and a CD45RA-negative memory subset. As to this clone: Its specificity is not known.

Study outcomes and limitations: Against clonotypes common to all four donors, non-shared ones had lower generation probabilities. Memory subsets generally showed smaller estimated richness than naive subsets did.

V gene TRBV30 combines with J gene TRBJ1-4, with D perhaps matching TRBD1 (5 bases). The origin of this receptor is a man younger than 30 in good health. The source material was naive CD4+ T cells sorted from blood. The subset was: CD45RA+ positively selected. CDR3 coding DNA: TGTGCCTGGAGTGTACGGAGAGGGGTACTTGAAAAACTGTTTTTT. It is translated as CAWSVRRGVLEKLFF.